These 23 T cell receptor beta chains were sequenced from one sample in a study of blood T cell repertoires in COVID-19. Generated by immunoSEQ multiplex PCR, the TCRdb table keeps only in-frame clones and is missing some. This table holds about 36,000 clones, around nine tenths found once. Sequenced material: peripheral blood. The receptor set was obtained from a human donor in a cohort sampled during active COVID-19.

The chain is built from TRBV28 and TRBJ2-5; possibly TRBD2 for D (6 bases). Germline CDR1 MDHEN, CDR2 SYDVKM. V lost 6 bases to trimming and J lost 5 bases, with 28 bases between them. The length of the CDR3 is 18 residues. Here the CDR3 DNA reads TGTGCCAGCAGCATAATCGTAGCTTCAACCGGGGGTTTGGAGACCCAGTACTTC. Protein product: CASSIIVASTGGLETQYF.

This clone turned up a few times. This CDR3 reads CASSPTTGSSGYTF. The CDR3 DNA reads as TGCGCCAGCAGCCCTACTACAGGATCGAGTGGCTACACCTTC. The chain is built from TRBV5-1 and TRBJ1-2, with D possibly TRBD1 on 5 matching bases. V gave up 4 bases and J gave up 7 bases, with 17 bases separating them. Germline V gene lookup returns CDR1 SGHRS and CDR2 YFSETQ. This CDR3 region has 14 residues.

The CDR3 is CASSFGGPRGEKLFF. CDR3 sequence (DNA): TGTGCCAGCAGCTTTGGAGGGCCTAGGGGCGAAAAACTGTTTTTT. The chain joins TRBV5-5 to TRBJ1-4; perhaps TRBD1 as D (5 bases). This CDR3 region has 15 residues. Germline lookup yields CDR1 SGHKS and CDR2 YYEKEE (reference sequence). Trimming cost V 2 bases and J 8 bases, with 16 bases left between them.

The chain uses TRBV7-9 and TRBJ2-7; D gene uncertain. This CDR3 region has 14 residues. Germline values: CDR1 SEHNR, CDR2 FQNEAQ (reference sequence). V was shortened by 6 bases and J by 0 bases, with 12 bases between the two germline ends. CDR3 nucleotide sequence: TGTGCCAGCAGGTTCTATCTGAGCTCCTACGAGCAGTACTTC. Protein sequence: CASRFYLSSYEQYF.

This clone came up once. The J gene is TRBJ2-1, the V gene TRBV6-2 or TRBV6-3; D possibly corresponds to TRBD1 (5 bases). CDR1 is MNHEY and CDR2 is SVGEGT in the germline V gene. The CDR3 consists of 13 residues. V was pared by 5 bases and J by 8 bases, with 13 bases between. The CDR3: CASSPPQGDEQFF. In DNA form, the CDR3 reads TGTGCCAGCAGTCCCCCCCAGGGCGATGAGCAGTTCTTC.

This chain uses TRBV27 with TRBJ2-1; a weak D match, TRBD2 (6 bases). The germline V and J ends were trimmed by 3 bases and 4 bases, with 13 bases remaining between them. CDR3 length: 15 amino acids. Per germline, CDR1 MNHEY and CDR2 SMNVEV (reference sequence). In nucleotides, the CDR3 is TGTGCCAGCAGTTTGTGGGGGGACCCATACAATGAGCAGTTCTTC. It encodes CASSLWGDPYNEQFF.

The V gene is TRBV19, the J gene TRBJ1-5; 9 bases fit TRBD1. From germline, CDR1 is LNHDA and CDR2 SQIVND (reference sequence). CDR3 length: 16 residues. The J segment lost 4 bases and the V segment lost 3 bases, leaving 7 bases of the junction unmatched. CDR3 nucleotides: TGTGCCAGTAGTATTTTCTCGACAGGGGGAAATCAGCCCCAGCATTTT. Translating gives CASSIFSTGGNQPQHF.

V is TRBV2 and J is TRBJ2-1, with 9 bases lining up with TRBD2. This CDR3 contains 14 residues. The V and J ends lost 0 bases and 15 bases, in that order; junction bases with no gene match: 9. The germline CDR1 and CDR2 sequences are SNHLY and FYNNEI. DNA for the CDR3: TGTGCCAGCAGTGAAGCGCTTGGCGGGGGGGCCCGGTTCTTC. Protein product: CASSEALGGGARFF.

J is TRBJ2-7 and V is TRBV11-2, with TRBD2 matching 8 bases. Trimming took 3 bases from V and 5 from J; bases not matched to a gene: 9. The CDR3 is 15 amino acids. Per the germline V gene, CDR1 is SGHAT and CDR2 is FQNNGV. Here the CDR3 reads CASSFGGTRLNEQYF. Here the CDR3 DNA reads TGTGCCAGCAGCTTTGGTGGGACTAGGTTAAACGAGCAGTACTTC.

The chain links TRBV4-1 to TRBJ1-1; no reliable D call. Germline CDR1 MGHRA, CDR2 YSYEKL. This CDR3 region has 18 residues. V shed 4 bases and J shed 5 bases, with 26 bases lying between them. CDR3 sequence reads: CASSPNLPGVAGRTEAFF. In DNA form, the CDR3 reads TGCGCCAGCAGCCCCAACCTCCCGGGAGTCGCGGGTCGGACTGAAGCTTTCTTT.

In nucleotides, the CDR3 is TGTGCCAGCAGCTTATCCGGGACAGGGCCCGAGCAGTTCTTC. As protein: CASSLSGTGPEQFF. This rearrangement joins TRBV5-7 to TRBJ2-1; 9 bases are a match to TRBD1. TRBV5-7 is designated an ORF whose function remains uncertain. This CDR3 region has 14 residues. The J segment lost 10 bases and the V segment lost 2 bases, leaving 7 bases of the junction unmatched.

The chain combines TRBV11-3 with TRBJ2-7; 10 bases agree with TRBD1. Trimming cost V 5 bases and J 7 bases; bases outside gene matches: 11. The germline V gene encodes CDR1 SGHNT and CDR2 YENEEA. The CDR3 runs to 15 residues. The CDR3: CASSPGQGTSLEQYF. The DNA for the CDR3 is TGTGCCAGCAGCCCGGGACAGGGGACGAGTTTAGAGCAGTACTTC.

The CDR3 sequence is CASSPPGRTPLHF. In nucleotides, the CDR3 is TGTGCCAGCTCACCACCGGGCAGGACACCCCTCCACTTT. The rearrangement joins TRBV18 to TRBJ1-6; unclear D gene. The V end lost 0 bases, the J end lost 11 bases, and 8 bases lay between the germline ends. There are 13 residues in the CDR3. In germline, CDR1 is KGHSH, CDR2 LQKENI.

The chain uses TRBV6-9 and TRBJ2-1; TRBD2 aligns across 16 bases. This CDR3 comprises 19 residues. The V gene end was trimmed by 2 bases and the J gene end by 8 bases; junction bases not matched to a gene: 12. Germline V gives CDR1 MNHGY, CDR2 SVAAGI. DNA of the CDR3: TGTGCCAGCAGTTATGGCATGGGACTAGCGGGGGGGCTGTCTTATGAGCAGTTCTTC. It is translated as CASSYGMGLAGGLSYEQFF.

V and J are TRBV10-3 and TRBJ1-2, with D possibly being TRBD1 (5 bases). The germline CDR1 and CDR2 sequences are ENHRY and SYGVKD. The CDR3 runs 14 residues. Trimming took 10 bases from V and 2 from J, leaving 17 bases between them. CDR3 sequence: CATNPGGGNYGYTF. Here the CDR3 DNA reads TGTGCCACCAACCCCGGGGGAGGGAACTATGGCTACACCTTC.

The chain uses TRBV5-1 and TRBJ1-2; D not resolved. V lost 4 bases to trimming and J lost 0 bases, with 13 bases between them. Germline V gene sequence: CDR1 SGHRS, CDR2 YFSETQ. The CDR3 contains 15 residues. The CDR3 spells CASSPGGHSNYGYTF. CDR3 DNA: TGCGCCAGCAGCCCGGGAGGGCACTCTAACTATGGCTACACCTTC.

The chain links TRBV27 to TRBJ2-1, with a weak D call TRBD2 (5 bases). V dropped 5 bases and J dropped 1 base, with 12 bases sitting between them. Germline V CDR1 and CDR2: MNHEY, SMNVEV (reference sequence). This CDR3 has 15 residues. The CDR3 region has the DNA TGTGCCAGCAGTGATCTCGGAGGATCCTACAATGAGCAGTTCTTC. Protein: CASSDLGGSYNEQFF.

The chain carries TRBV3-1 (or the pseudogene TRBV3-2) and TRBJ2-3; the match to TRBD1 covers 10 bases. This CDR3 has 16 amino acids. The ends lost 0 bases at V and 3 bases at J; junction bases unmatched: 3. From germline, CDR1 is LGHDT and CDR2 YNNKEL (reference sequence). In DNA form, the CDR3 reads TGTGCCAGCAGCCAAGACCGGACAGGGGGAACAGATACGCAGTATTTT. Encoded protein: CASSQDRTGGTDTQYF.

CDR3 loop: CASSKDPGENNYEQYF. CDR3 DNA: TGTGCCAGCAGCAAAGACCCAGGGGAAAATAATTACGAGCAGTACTTC. The chain is built from TRBV7-9 and TRBJ2-7; a possible D gene is TRBD1 (6 bases). With 5 bases removed from V and 4 bases from J, the gap between germline ends came to 21 bases. The CDR3 length is 16 residues. CDR1 and CDR2 (germline): SEHNR, FQNEAQ (reference sequence).

The count of this clone is one. The chain combines TRBV2 with TRBJ2-2, with D possibly matching TRBD1 (5 bases). The CDR3 totals 14 residues. With 5 bases removed from V and 5 bases from J, the gap between germline ends came to 12 bases. The germline V gene encodes CDR1 SNHLY and CDR2 FYNNEI. In nucleotides, the CDR3 is TGTGCCAGCAGTCTTACGGACACGACCGGGGAGCTGTTTTTT. This sequence encodes CASSLTDTTGELFF.

The table lists this clone with a few counts. The genes are TRBV15 and TRBJ1-4; TRBD1 aligns across 7 bases. The CDR3 sequence is 16 residues long. With 0 bases clipped from V and 5 bases from J, the junction kept 6 bases outside the gene matches. The V gene's germline CDR1 is LNHNV and CDR2 YYDKDF (reference sequence). The CDR3 nucleotides read TGTGCCACCAGCAGAGATTTGGGACAGCCGAATGAAAAACTGTTTTTT. Its translation: CATSRDLGQPNEKLFF.

A single count supports this clone. The genes are TRBV4-1 and TRBJ1-2, with D possibly matching TRBD1 (5 bases). Germline values: CDR1 MGHRA, CDR2 YSYEKL. V lost 0 bases to trimming and J lost 3 bases, with 11 bases between them. The CDR3 runs 15 residues. This CDR3 is CASSQDQGSDYGYTF. DNA of the CDR3: TGCGCCAGCAGCCAAGATCAGGGAAGTGACTATGGCTACACCTTC.

This clone has just a few counts. This chain uses TRBV5-4 with TRBJ1-1; 7 bases match TRBD1. V shed 4 bases, J shed 0 bases, and the junction held 9 bases outside the gene matches. CDR3 length: 16 residues. CDR1 SGHNT and CDR2 YYREEE come from the germline V gene (reference sequence). CDR3 loop: CASSAGTVHMNTEAFF. DNA for the CDR3: TGTGCCAGCAGCGCTGGGACAGTCCACATGAACACTGAAGCTTTCTTT.